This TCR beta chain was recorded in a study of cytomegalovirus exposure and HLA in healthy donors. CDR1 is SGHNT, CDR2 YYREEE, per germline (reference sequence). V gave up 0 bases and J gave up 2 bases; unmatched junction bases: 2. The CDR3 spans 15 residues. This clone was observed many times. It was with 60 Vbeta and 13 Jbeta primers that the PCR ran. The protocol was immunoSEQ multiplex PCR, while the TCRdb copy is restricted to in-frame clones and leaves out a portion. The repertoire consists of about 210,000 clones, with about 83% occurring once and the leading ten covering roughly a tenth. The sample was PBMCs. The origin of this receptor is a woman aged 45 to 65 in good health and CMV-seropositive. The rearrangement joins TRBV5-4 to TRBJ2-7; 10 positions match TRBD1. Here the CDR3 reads CASSLAGQGAYEQYF. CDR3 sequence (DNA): TGTGCCAGCAGCTTGGCCGGACAGGGGGCCTACGAGCAGTACTTC.